One sample yielded the 13 T cell receptor beta chains listed below, sequenced in a study of blood T cell repertoires in COVID-19. The method was immunoSEQ multiplex PCR; TCRdb's version includes in-frame clones alone and lacks a portion of them. In the table there are about 34,000 clones, around nine tenths of which are singletons. What was sequenced was peripheral blood. These receptors were obtained from a man between 70 and 80 years old with active COVID-19.

The chain carries TRBV12-3 or TRBV12-4 and TRBJ2-1; the D is unclear. Trimming took off 3 bases at V and 12 bases at J, with 12 bases between the two ends. The length of the CDR3 is 12 residues. The CDR3 loop reads CASSFGSGWQFF. DNA of the CDR3: TGTGCCAGCAGTTTTGGGTCGGGTTGGCAGTTCTTC.

The V and J genes are TRBV18 and TRBJ2-7; 8 nucleotides align to TRBD1. The CDR3 extends over 14 amino acids. Per the germline V gene, CDR1 is KGHSH and CDR2 is LQKENI. The V segment lost 3 bases and the J segment 0 bases; nucleotides outside the gene matches: 1. This chain's CDR3 is CASSPGQASYEQYF. CDR3 nucleotides: TGTGCCAGCTCACCGGGACAGGCCTCCTACGAGCAGTACTTC.

This chain connects TRBV14 to TRBJ1-2; 8 nucleotides match TRBD1. The trim removed 7 bases at V and 7 bases at J, leaving 11 bases unmatched. CDR1 and CDR2 (germline): SGHDN, FVKESK. CDR3 length equals 14 residues. The CDR3 reads CASKLTGVGFGYTF. Written as DNA, the CDR3 is TGTGCCAGCAAGCTGACAGGGGTTGGATTTGGCTACACCTTC.

The rearrangement links TRBV4-1 to TRBJ2-7; the match to TRBD2 covers 7 bases. This CDR3 contains 14 residues. V trimming: 1 base; J trimming: 2 bases; junction bases outside the gene matches: 2. CDR1 is MGHRA, CDR2 YSYEKL, per germline. The DNA of the CDR3 is TGCGCCAGCAGCCAAGTTGGGACTACCTACGAGCAGTACTTC. Residues: CASSQVGTTYEQYF.

This clone was recorded once. The genes are TRBV28 and TRBJ2-3; TRBD2 might be the D (6 bases). Germline lookup yields CDR1 MDHEN and CDR2 SYDVKM. The V gene lost 2 bases and the J gene lost 3 bases, with 12 bases spanning the gap. The CDR3 runs 15 residues. The CDR3 reads CASSLAAGRTDTQYF. The DNA for the CDR3 is TGTGCCAGCAGTTTAGCGGCGGGGAGGACAGATACGCAGTATTTT.

The V call is TRBV9, the J call TRBJ2-2, with D unresolved. Germline V gives CDR1 SGDLS, CDR2 YYNGEE. The CDR3 sequence is 14 residues long. Trimming stripped 0 bases from V and 6 bases from J, with 9 bases between. The CDR3 spells CASSVGSGPGELFF. CDR3 nucleotide sequence: TGTGCCAGCAGCGTAGGGAGTGGTCCCGGGGAGCTGTTTTTT.

The chain uses TRBV15 and TRBJ2-1, with D maybe TRBD2 (6 bases). The CDR3 has 15 residues. Germline lookup yields CDR1 LNHNV and CDR2 YYDKDF (reference sequence). Deletions cut 1 base from V and 5 bases from J, with 12 bases between. The CDR3 DNA reads TGTGCCACCAGCAGAGTCTTCGGACTAAACAATGAGCAGTTCTTC. Translated, it gives CATSRVFGLNNEQFF. The variable domain in full, with the rest retrieved from reference TRBV15 and TRBJ2-1, is DAMVIQNPRYQVTQFGKPVTLSCSQTLNHNVMYWYQQKSSQAPKLLFHYYDKDFNNEADTPDNFQSRRPNTSFCFLDIRSPGLGDTAMYLCATSRVFGLNNEQFFGPGTRLTVL.

This chain joins TRBV3-1 (or the pseudogene TRBV3-2) and TRBJ2-3; maybe TRBD2 (6 bases). The CDR3 is made up of 16 amino acids. The V end was cut by 0 bases, the J end by 2 bases, with 12 bases between. Germline V gives CDR1 LGHDT, CDR2 YNNKEL (reference sequence). CDR3 in amino acids: CASSQERDWVTDTQYF. In DNA, the CDR3 is TGTGCCAGCAGCCAAGAAAGGGACTGGGTCACAGATACGCAGTATTTT.

The chain employs TRBV4-1 and TRBJ1-4; D remains ambiguous. The CDR3 loop spans 15 amino acids. V lost 1 base to trimming and J lost 4 bases, with 10 bases between them. Per germline, CDR1 MGHRA and CDR2 YSYEKL. This CDR3 reads CASSQVEQLNEKLFF. The CDR3 DNA reads as TGCGCCAGCAGCCAAGTTGAACAGCTTAATGAAAAACTGTTTTTT.

The genes are TRBV6-4 and TRBJ2-1; 12 nucleotides agree with TRBD2. J was trimmed by 6 bases and V by 4 bases; bases with no gene match: 10. The CDR3 spans 17 residues. From germline, CDR1 is MRHNA and CDR2 SNTAGT. The CDR3 bases are TGTGCCAGCAGTGGCGCGGGAGGACTAGCGGGGAGCAATGAGCAGTTCTTC. It encodes CASSGAGGLAGSNEQFF.

On this clone itself: One end of the junction fails to match germline, which may point to a read error. The rearrangement uses TRBV5-1 and TRBJ2-1, with D possibly being TRBD1 (6 bases). The CDR3 runs 15 residues. Germline lookup yields CDR1 SGHRS and CDR2 YFSETQ. CDR3 DNA: TGCGCCAGCAGCCCGGGGCAGGGGTCCTTCAATGAGCAGTTCTTC. It yields the protein CASSPGQGSFNEQFF.

The chain couples TRBV3-1 (or the pseudogene TRBV3-2) to TRBJ1-2; 8 bases are a match to TRBD1. The CDR3 covers 15 residues. Germline assignment: CDR1 LGHDT and CDR2 YNNKEL (reference sequence). Trimming removed 5 bases from V and 3 bases from J; junction bases left unmatched: 8. The CDR3 spells CASSDGTGAYYGYTF. The CDR3 bases are TGTGCCAGCAGCGATGGGACAGGAGCATACTATGGCTACACCTTC.

The gene calls are TRBV5-4 and TRBJ2-3; 14 nucleotides agree with TRBD2. Germline V CDR1 and CDR2: SGHNT, YYREEE (reference sequence). The CDR3 has 16 amino acids. J gave up 5 bases and V 5 bases, and 7 bases lay outside the gene matches. The CDR3 sequence: CASRLGTSGSVDTQYF. Here the CDR3 DNA reads TGTGCCAGCAGGTTAGGGACTAGCGGGAGTGTAGATACGCAGTATTTT.